This T cell receptor (beta chain) is drawn from a study of T cells after yellow fever vaccination. The V end lost 6 bases, the J end lost 4 bases, and 13 bases lay between the germline ends. The CDR3 consists of 14 residues. TCRdb reanalysed the 5' RACE reads using MiXCR and keeps one entry per CDR3 protein. The sample contains around 550,000 distinct CDR3 sequences, roughly 19% of which appear only once. The chain employs TRBV12-3 or TRBV12-4 and TRBJ1-3; D possibly corresponds to TRBD1 (5 bases). Sequenced material: PBMCs, taken 15 days after the yellow fever booster vaccination. The clonotype originates from a young man who received the YFV17D yellow fever vaccine. The CDR3 region is CASRDIAGGNTIYF. In DNA form, the CDR3 reads TGTGCCAGCAGGGACATAGCCGGGGGAAACACCATATATTTT.